The 16 T cell receptor beta chains below all came from one sample that was sequenced in a study of blood T cell repertoires in COVID-19. Profiling relied on immunoSEQ multiplex PCR, and the TCRdb table lists in-frame clones only, not all of them. The sample lists 150,000 or so clones, over 80% seen once, with 10% to 15% in the top ten. Sequencing input: PBMCs or T cells enriched from blood (not recorded which). The receptors derive from a woman aged 55-69 years who had recovered from COVID-19.

A single count supports this clone. V usage is TRBV28 and J usage is TRBJ1-5; 7 bases agree with TRBD1. The trim removed 7 bases at V and 3 bases at J, leaving 3 bases unmatched. Germline loops: CDR1 MDHEN, CDR2 SYDVKM. The CDR3 length is 13 residues. In nucleotides, the CDR3 is TGTGCCAGCAAGGGACAGCCCAATCAGCCCCAGCATTTT. Its protein is CASKGQPNQPQHF.

The rearrangement links TRBV6-4 to TRBJ2-2; D not resolved. Deletions cut 5 bases from V and 1 base from J, with 8 bases between. Germline loops: CDR1 MRHNA, CDR2 SNTAGT. This CDR3 comprises 14 residues. As DNA, the CDR3 is TGTGCCAGCAGTCCCGACTGGAACACCGGGGAGCTGTTTTTT. Its translation: CASSPDWNTGELFF.

V is TRBV10-3 and J is TRBJ1-1; possibly TRBD1 for D (5 bases). V was clipped by 0 bases and J by 5 bases, with 10 bases between them. The CDR3 length is 14 residues. In germline, CDR1 is ENHRY, CDR2 SYGVKD. The CDR3 protein is CAISESVRGTEAFF. The CDR3 nucleotides read TGTGCCATCAGTGAGTCGGTTCGGGGGACTGAAGCTTTCTTT.

CDR3 sequence: CASSPETGGGNYGYTF. The DNA of the CDR3 is TGTGCCAGCTCACCGGAGACAGGGGGCGGAAACTATGGCTACACCTTC. The rearrangement joins TRBV18 to TRBJ1-2; 10 bases agree with TRBD1. Germline V CDR1 and CDR2: KGHSH, LQKENI. This CDR3 spans 16 amino acids. The J segment lost 2 bases and the V segment lost 3 bases, leaving 6 bases of the junction unmatched.

This clone was seen just once. The chain joins TRBV6-1 to TRBJ2-5; 7 nucleotides align to TRBD2. Germline CDR1 MNHNS, CDR2 SASEGT. The CDR3 totals 15 residues. V was pared by 2 bases and J by 1 base, with 4 bases of the junction left unmatched. The CDR3 sequence is CASSEMGGGQETQYF. The CDR3 DNA reads TGTGCCAGCAGTGAAATGGGGGGGGGCCAAGAGACCCAGTACTTC.

The V and J genes are TRBV4-2 and TRBJ1-5; a possible D gene is TRBD1 (5 bases). Trimming took 0 bases from V and 2 from J, leaving 8 bases between them. This CDR3 has 15 residues. Germline V gene data show CDR1 as LGHNA and CDR2 as YNFKEQ. The CDR3 bases are TGTGCCAGCAGCCAAGACCCGACAGGCAATCAGCCCCAGCATTTT. Amino acids: CASSQDPTGNQPQHF.

The chain has TRBV5-4 and TRBJ2-5, with D possibly matching TRBD2 (7 bases). The germline V gene encodes CDR1 SGHNT and CDR2 YYREEE (reference sequence). CDR3 length: 16 residues. The V end lost 0 bases, the J end lost 4 bases, and 16 bases lay between the germline ends. The CDR3 loop is CASSLAMGGARETQYF. In nucleotides, the CDR3 is TGTGCCAGCAGCTTGGCGATGGGGGGGGCTCGAGAGACCCAGTACTTC.

The chain employs TRBV4-1 and TRBJ2-4; D is perhaps TRBD1 (6 bases). CDR3 length equals 17 residues. The germline V gene has CDR1 MGHRA and CDR2 YSYEKL. Trimming took off 3 bases at V and 2 bases at J, with 17 bases between the two ends. The CDR3 reads CASSHTQGGDPKNIQYF. As DNA, the CDR3 is TGCGCCAGCAGCCATACACAGGGTGGGGATCCCAAAAACATTCAGTACTTC.

This rearrangement joins TRBV5-6 to TRBJ2-7; D might be TRBD2 (5 bases). The V end lost 2 bases, the J end lost 1 base, and 7 bases lay between the germline ends. This CDR3 is 13 amino acids long. Germline V gene lookup returns CDR1 SGHDT and CDR2 YYEEEE. DNA for the CDR3: TGTGCCAGCAGCTTACTAGAGTCCTACGAGCAGTACTTC. Residues: CASSLLESYEQYF.

A few counts support this clone. The chain links TRBV5-8 to TRBJ1-4; 7 bases match TRBD1. This CDR3 region has 15 residues. From germline, CDR1 is SGHTS and CDR2 YDEGEE. V shed 3 bases and J 8 bases; nucleotides not matched to a gene: 10. CDR3: CASSSTGAGREKLFF. The DNA for the CDR3 is TGTGCCAGCAGCTCAACAGGGGCGGGAAGGGAAAAACTGTTTTTT.

The rearrangement links TRBV2 to TRBJ1-2, with 7 bases aligning to TRBD1. This CDR3 comprises 12 residues. Germline trimming cut 6 bases from V and 8 bases from J; bases unmatched to any gene: 6. CDR1 and CDR2 (germline): SNHLY, FYNNEI. The CDR3 nucleotides are TGTGCCAGCAGCCCCCCAGGGGGGGGCTACACCTTC. It encodes CASSPPGGGYTF.

J is TRBJ1-2 and V is TRBV10-3, with D perhaps TRBD1 (6 bases). Per germline, CDR1 ENHRY and CDR2 SYGVKD. V dropped 11 bases and J dropped 2 bases, with 15 bases sitting between them. CDR3 length equals 13 residues. The CDR3 sequence: CAVRDTSNYGYTF. In nucleotides, the CDR3 is TGTGCCGTAAGGGACACATCAAACTATGGCTACACCTTC.

The V gene is TRBV5-1, the J gene TRBJ2-4; TRBD1 matches 7 bases. CDR3 length: 16 residues. V was clipped by 0 bases and J by 3 bases; unmatched bases: 6. CDR1 is SGHRS, CDR2 YFSETQ, per germline. CDR3 region: CASSLDGTVDKNIQYF. CDR3 DNA sequence: TGCGCCAGCAGCTTGGATGGGACAGTCGACAAAAACATTCAGTACTTC.

V and J are TRBV24-1 and TRBJ1-5; D remains ambiguous. Looked up from germline, CDR1 is KGHDR and CDR2 is SFDVKD. Trimming took 3 bases from V and 9 from J, leaving 11 bases between them. The CDR3 has 13 residues. The CDR3 coding sequence is TGTGCCACCAGTGATACCCGGGATGGGCCCCAGCATTTT. Protein: CATSDTRDGPQHF.

The rearrangement uses TRBV5-1 and TRBJ2-1, with D possibly matching TRBD1 (6 bases). The germline gives CDR1 SGHRS, CDR2 YFSETQ. V lost 0 bases and J lost 4, with 11 bases in between. The length of the CDR3 is 15 residues. CDR3 DNA sequence: TGCGCCAGCAGCTTGGGGCAGGGGCGTTACAATGAGCAGTTCTTC. Translating gives CASSLGQGRYNEQFF.

V gene TRBV3-1 (or the pseudogene TRBV3-2) combines with J gene TRBJ1-1; perhaps TRBD1 as D (6 bases). The CDR3 totals 11 residues. Between the trimmed V and J ends, which lost 4 bases and 14 bases, there was a span of 14 bases. Germline CDR1 reads LGHDT; CDR2 reads YNNKEL (reference sequence). The DNA for the CDR3 is TGTGCCAGCAGCCTAACAGGGAGATGCTTCTTT. Protein: CASSLTGRCFF.